What follows is one T cell receptor (beta chain) and its context. One end of the junction does not line up with germline, which may come from a read error. This sample stems from a study of blood T cell repertoires in COVID-19. Libraries were prepared by immunoSEQ multiplex PCR; TCRdb keeps only in-frame clonotypes and omits some of them. The sample contains about 250,000 clones, roughly 80% of which appear only once. The receptor was isolated from a woman between 65 and 79 years old with acute or convalescent COVID-19. Sequenced: peripheral blood.

The CDR3 spells CASSRQGAQNAEAFF. The CDR3 DNA reads TGTGCCAGCAGTCGACAGGGGGCGCAGAACGCTGAAGCTTTCTTT. V usage is TRBV7-2 and J usage is TRBJ1-1; 10 bases agree with TRBD1. The germline CDR1 and CDR2 sequences are SGHTA and FQGNSA. This CDR3 contains 15 residues.